The rows below give T cell receptor beta chains drawn from one sample of a study of monozygotic twins with inflammatory bowel disease. TCRdb re-called the 5' RACE reads; one entry per CDR3 protein, DNA not given. The table lists a few hundred thousand distinct CDR3 sequences. Specimen: blood. The source of these receptors is a human donor with ulcerative colitis or Crohn's disease, or a healthy co-twin of an affected twin (not recorded which). Each CDR3 is given with its conserved first and last residue.

v_gene	j_gene	CDR3aa
TRBV11-2	TRBJ1-2	CASSLGTGEHTF
TRBV21-1	TRBJ2-5	CASSPRWSGGPETQYF
TRBV24-1	TRBJ2-1	CATQRGSSYNEQFF
TRBV7-9	TRBJ2-3	CASSPNSDTQYF
TRBV20-1	TRBJ2-1	CSARSGIISYNEQFF
TRBV11-1	TRBJ2-3	CASSFPGGERGPLDTQYF
TRBV30	TRBJ2-6	CAWRPAGVFGANVLTF
TRBV6-6	TRBJ1-2	CASNRQGGGYTF
TRBV7-2	TRBJ2-3	CASSLGLAGGPF
TRBV4-1	TRBJ2-7	CASSQGALHGRGLDEQYF
TRBV7-6	TRBJ2-7	CASSSRRAPNYEQYF
TRBV5-1	TRBJ2-2	CASSRSGTATGELFF
TRBV5-1	TRBJ2-7	CASSLRLAGAEQYF
TRBV20-1	TRBJ2-1	CSARAQVGEQFF
TRBV4-3	TRBJ2-7	CASSQDARGLGAYEQYF
TRBV28	TRBJ2-1	CASALSGRGREFF
TRBV20-1	TRBJ1-1	CSASVGGGNTEAFF
TRBV12-3/TRBV12-4	TRBJ2-3	CASSLTGGSGDTQYF
TRBV7-9	TRBJ2-7	CASSLDGGDEQYF
TRBV5-1	TRBJ1-2	CASSLATTGTNYGYTF
TRBV15	TRBJ2-1	CATSRDLADNEQFF
TRBV15	TRBJ2-2	CATSTRGNTGELFF
TRBV19	TRBJ1-1	CASSIWPGGPNTEAFF
TRBV20-1	TRBJ2-2	CSARDPYRGLYTGELFF
TRBV2	TRBJ1-3	CASSERPGNTIYF
TRBV5-6	TRBJ2-7	CASSLRGFPYEQYF
TRBV18	TRBJ1-1	CASSRGVLGEAFF
TRBV20-1	TRBJ2-1	CSAARPAGTYNEQFF
TRBV5-1	TRBJ1-2	CASSDGQGYGYTF
TRBV7-9	TRBJ1-1	CASSSTRGPNTEAFF
TRBV7-9	TRBJ1-6	CASSREGSNSPLHF
TRBV7-2	TRBJ1-1	CASRLSGGAGTEAFF
TRBV20-1	TRBJ2-3	CSARDNKGGLGDTQYF
TRBV27	TRBJ2-6	CASSLYRGTLSSGANVLTF
TRBV5-4	TRBJ2-5	CASSYLPGTGVGETQYF
TRBV5-4	TRBJ2-1	CASTGGWGPYNEQFF
TRBV4-1	TRBJ2-2	CASSQPVLGTGELFF
TRBV7-2	TRBJ2-7	CASSPGVGAGNEQYF
TRBV7-2	TRBJ1-5	CASSLLTLNGQPQHF
TRBV6-6	TRBJ1-1	CASSPLRTEAFF
TRBV6-5	TRBJ1-4	CASSWGQDRSNEKLFF
TRBV24-1	TRBJ2-2	CATSNWDTGELFF
TRBV5-1	TRBJ2-1	CASSLGTSGGPSYNEQFF
TRBV7-2	TRBJ1-1	CASSLEFGRGNTEAFF
TRBV29-1	TRBJ2-5	CSAGGQGTETQYF
TRBV5-1	TRBJ2-1	CASSSGTQLGGEQFF
TRBV7-2	TRBJ1-2	CASALGPGPSYGYTF
TRBV11-3	TRBJ2-1	CASSLVGGWQFF
TRBV7-9	TRBJ1-2	CASSSPSGTGLMGYTF
TRBV6-1	TRBJ1-2	CASSRPGVNYGYTF
TRBV5-5	TRBJ1-2	CASSLDPRTRGINGYTF